These 13 T cell receptor beta chains came from one sample sequenced in a study of shared clonotypes between healthy human individuals. Selected positively for CCR7 and CD45RO-negative, naive CD8 cells excluded terminally differentiated effector memory CD45RA+ cells. TCRdb's table, derived via immunoSEQ multiplex PCR, lists solely in-frame clones and lacks some. The table records around 2.1 million clones, roughly 91% of them present only once. Sequencing was carried out using naive CD8+ T cells from PBMCs. These receptors came from a man younger than 35 in good health. Some clones in this sample may be carry-over from other donors' samples.

This chain connects TRBV7-9 to TRBJ2-2; possible D gene TRBD1, 5 bases. Deletions cut 5 bases from V and 2 bases from J, with 12 bases between. From germline, CDR1 is SEHNR and CDR2 FQNEAQ (reference sequence). CDR3 length: 15 amino acids. In DNA, the CDR3 is TGTGCCAGCAGCGCCCTAAGGACAAACACCGGGGAGCTGTTTTTT. It specifies CASSALRTNTGELFF. The complete variable domain, with remaining parts taken from reference TRBV7-9 and TRBJ2-2, reads DTGVSQNPRHKITKRGQNVTFRCDPISEHNRLYWYRQTLGQGPEFLTYFQNEAQLEKSRLLSDRFSAERPKGSFSTLEIQRTEQGDSAMYLCASSALRTNTGELFFGEGSRLTVL.

V usage is TRBV19 and J usage is TRBJ1-5; 9 bases line up with TRBD1. The CDR3 sequence is 16 residues long. The trim removed 3 bases at V and 6 bases at J, leaving 9 bases unmatched. Germline V CDR1 and CDR2: LNHDA, SQIVND (reference sequence). CDR3 sequence (DNA): TGTGCCAGTAGTATGTCCCCGGGACAGGGCCTTCAGCCCCAGCATTTT. This gives the protein CASSMSPGQGLQPQHF.

This clone was seen once. The genes are TRBV6-5 and TRBJ2-7; D gene ambiguous. From germline, CDR1 is MNHEY and CDR2 SVGAGI. V lost 7 bases and J 2 bases, leaving 15 bases between the germline ends. The CDR3 totals 14 residues. CDR3 sequence reads: CASTTSHGAYEQYF. Written as DNA, the CDR3 is TGTGCCAGCACCACCTCCCACGGAGCCTACGAGCAGTACTTC.

Details on this clone: At the DNA level, this CDR3 is encoded by other sequences in the same sample as well. The DNA for the CDR3 is TGTGCCAGCAGCGTCGGAGCTGAGCAGTTCTTC. It yields the protein CASSVGAEQFF. The chain combines TRBV9 with TRBJ2-1, with D unclear. The germline V and J ends were trimmed by 2 bases and 9 bases, with 6 bases remaining between them. This CDR3 is 11 amino acids long. Germline V gene data show CDR1 as SGDLS and CDR2 as YYNGEE.

The count of this clone is one. The chain recombines TRBV10-3 with TRBJ2-2; 9 bases are shared with TRBD2. CDR1 is ENHRY, CDR2 SYGVKD, per germline. Trimming cost V 6 bases and J 3 bases; bases outside gene matches: 8. There are 16 residues in the CDR3. The CDR3 loop is CAIRRNLAGDTGELFF. CDR3 nucleotide sequence: TGTGCCATCAGGAGAAACTTAGCGGGAGACACCGGGGAGCTGTTTTTT.

This clone was seen once. The chain is built from TRBV19 and TRBJ2-5; 10 bases align to TRBD2. With 3 bases clipped from V and 6 bases from J, the junction kept 4 bases outside the gene matches. The CDR3 has 14 amino acids. Germline CDR1 reads LNHDA; CDR2 reads SQIVND (reference sequence). The CDR3 loop is CASSMASGRKTQYF. CDR3 sequence (DNA): TGTGCCAGTAGTATGGCTAGCGGGAGAAAGACCCAGTACTTC.

This sequence joins TRBV10-3 and TRBJ1-2, with no clear D. Between the trimmed V and J ends, which lost 2 bases and 8 bases, there was a span of 12 bases. This CDR3 has 13 amino acids. Germline V CDR1 and CDR2: ENHRY, SYGVKD. DNA of the CDR3: TGTGCCATCAGTGAGCCTGACGATGAAGGCTACACCTTC. Its protein is CAISEPDDEGYTF.

The chain uses TRBV9 and TRBJ2-2; 8 nucleotides align to TRBD1. Germline V lookup: CDR1 SGDLS, CDR2 YYNGEE. The CDR3 has 17 amino acids. The junction had 7 bases not matched to a gene; V was cut back by 3 bases and J by 0 bases. This chain's CDR3 is CASSDPTGDPNTGELFF. The CDR3 DNA reads as TGTGCCAGCAGCGACCCGACAGGGGACCCGAACACCGGGGAGCTGTTTTTT.

This sequence joins TRBV27 and TRBJ2-7; 8 positions agree with TRBD1. V lost 4 bases and J lost 2; bases outside the gene matches: 4. The CDR3 has 14 amino acids. CDR1 is MNHEY and CDR2 is SMNVEV in the germline V gene (reference sequence). CDR3 DNA: TGTGCCAGCAGTTCAGACAGGGGTACCTACGAGCAGTACTTC. It encodes CASSSDRGTYEQYF.

The V and J genes are TRBV10-3 and TRBJ2-7, with D hard to call. This CDR3 spans 12 amino acids. V was pared by 10 bases and J by 0 bases, with 10 bases between. Germline V gene sequence: CDR1 ENHRY, CDR2 SYGVKD. The CDR3 coding sequence is TGTGCCACCGACGCACCCTCCTACGAGCAGTACTTC. Protein: CATDAPSYEQYF.

This clone occurred once. A read error may produce the germline difference seen at one junction end. The chain uses TRBV7-8 and TRBJ2-2, with 7 bases matching TRBD2. Germline CDR1 SGHVS, CDR2 FQNEAQ. The CDR3 is made up of 15 amino acids. The CDR3 nucleotides read TGTGCCAGCAGTTTAGGGGAGGGGAACACCGGGGAGCTGTTTTTT. Its translation: CASSLGEGNTGELFF.

This chain uses TRBV28 with TRBJ1-1; D possibly corresponds to TRBD1 (5 bases). The CDR3 totals 15 residues. Trimming removed 2 bases at V and 5 bases at J, with 15 bases between. In germline, CDR1 is MDHEN, CDR2 SYDVKM. Written as DNA, the CDR3 is TGTGCCAGCAGTTTAGGTACCTGGGGGAGTACTGAAGCTTTCTTT. It codes for CASSLGTWGSTEAFF.

This rearrangement joins TRBV9 to TRBJ2-7; the D gene is possibly TRBD2 (5 bases). V lost 3 bases to trimming and J lost 7 bases, with 11 bases between them. The germline V gene encodes CDR1 SGDLS and CDR2 YYNGEE. The CDR3 consists of 12 residues. The CDR3 nucleotides are TGTGCCAGCAGCGCCGACGGGAAGGAGCAGTACTTC. Its translation is CASSADGKEQYF.